These 22 T cell receptor beta chains originate from one sample sequenced in a study of human T cells and chemical hapten exposure (dated by TCRdb to the early 2020s). The method behind the library was RACE. Sequencing was performed on a NextSeq 500. The raw public data were reprocessed by TCRdb itself: fastp quality trimming at Q25, MiXCR clonotype calling, in-frame beta chains only. CDR3 protein duplicates are merged, each entry listing the most common genes and DNA. Recorded for this sample are about 95,000 distinct CDR3 sequences; around 10% of them occurred a single time. The ten largest account for approximately 3.4% of the sample. The meaning of the sample's time point label: patch test 2, 6 weeks after DPC sensitization. In the paper's terms, the treatment or condition label means: therapeutic diphenylcyclopropenone sensitization with weekly scalp DPC. The sample was whole blood, taken in connection with sensitization to the hapten diphenylcyclopropenone (DPC). The receptor set was obtained from a woman in her thirties or forties with alopecia areata. Some clones in this sample may be carry-over from other donors' samples.

This clonotype was recorded many times. The J gene is TRBJ2-7, the V gene TRBV28; D is ambiguous. Germline V gives CDR1 MDHEN, CDR2 SYDVKM. V was pared by 3 bases and J by 7 bases, with 13 bases between. The CDR3 runs 13 residues. CDR3 coding DNA: TGTGCCAGCAGTTTGGGTATATGGTTAGAGCAGTACTTC. Translating gives CASSLGIWLEQYF.

The chain joins TRBV12-3 or TRBV12-4 to TRBJ2-7; D is ambiguous. The CDR3 loop spans 14 amino acids. The V and J ends lost 5 bases and 5 bases respectively, with 16 bases between them. CDR3 coding DNA: TGTGCCAGCAGTCTTCTAAACGCCCCCCACGAGCAGTACTTC. The encoded protein is CASSLLNAPHEQYF.

This clonotype was observed many times. V gene TRBV29-1 combines with J gene TRBJ1-1, with TRBD1 matching over 7 bases. Germline trimming cut 7 bases from V and 3 bases from J; bases unmatched to any gene: 8. Looked up from germline, CDR1 is SQVTM and CDR2 is ANQGSEA. This CDR3 region has 13 residues. CDR3 sequence: CSAREGADTEAFF. CDR3 DNA: TGCAGCGCCCGGGAGGGGGCTGACACTGAAGCTTTCTTT.

This chain uses TRBV28 with TRBJ1-2, with 7 bases aligning to TRBD1. Germline trimming cut 6 bases from V and 8 bases from J; bases unmatched to any gene: 9. Germline lookup yields CDR1 MDHEN and CDR2 SYDVKM. This CDR3 region has 13 residues. The CDR3 DNA reads TGTGCCAGCAGCCGTGACAGGGCGCGGGGCTACACCTTC. Translated, it gives CASSRDRARGYTF.

The chain recombines TRBV6-2 or TRBV6-3 with TRBJ1-5; the D is unclear. Germline assignment: CDR1 MNHEY and CDR2 SVGEGT. Between the trimmed V and J ends, which lost 3 bases and 4 bases, there was a span of 10 bases. The CDR3 covers 14 residues. Written as DNA, the CDR3 is TGTGCCAGCAGTTATCTGGGGATAAATCAGCCCCAGCATTTT. It translates to CASSYLGINQPQHF.

The V and J genes are TRBV12-3 or TRBV12-4 and TRBJ1-2; maybe TRBD1 (6 bases). The CDR3 has 15 amino acids. The V end lost 5 bases, the J end lost 4 bases, and 17 bases lay between the germline ends. CDR3 residues: CASSPGTGGGYGYTF. The CDR3 bases are TGTGCCAGCAGTCCCGGTACGGGGGGCGGCTATGGCTACACCTTC.

In its sample, this clonotype was seen many times. The V call is TRBV12-3 or TRBV12-4, the J call TRBJ2-1; perhaps D is TRBD1 or TRBD2 (5 bases each). The CDR3 runs 17 residues. With 4 bases removed from V and 1 base from J, the gap between germline ends came to 17 bases. This CDR3 is CASSYRTPGPSYNEQFF. The CDR3 region has the DNA TGTGCCAGCAGTTACCGTACCCCGGGACCTTCCTACAATGAGCAGTTCTTC.

This clonotype has a count of ten or more. CDR3 amino acids: CSARETPPINLDTQYF. Written as DNA, the CDR3 is TGCAGTGCTAGAGAGACTCCCCCAATCAATTTGGATACGCAGTATTTT. The J gene is TRBJ2-3, the V gene TRBV20-1; D ambiguous. This CDR3 comprises 16 residues. CDR1 is DFQATT, CDR2 SNEGSKA, per germline (reference sequence). Trimming removed 0 bases at V and 6 bases at J, with 19 bases between.

The chain is built from TRBV2 and TRBJ2-3; D gene ambiguous. Trimming removed 5 bases from V and 4 bases from J, with 10 bases in between. The CDR3 covers 13 residues. Germline CDR1 reads SNHLY; CDR2 reads FYNNEI. CDR3 residues: CASSLNGADTQYF. In DNA form, the CDR3 reads TGTGCCAGCAGTCTAAACGGCGCAGATACGCAGTATTTT.

This sequence joins TRBV19 and TRBJ1-1, with TRBD1 as a possible D gene (5 bases). The CDR3 consists of 18 residues. The V gene lost 3 bases and the J gene lost 2 bases, with 22 bases spanning the gap. Per germline, CDR1 LNHDA and CDR2 SQIVND (reference sequence). CDR3 sequence reads: CASSIRAVGAKRNTEAFF. CDR3 nucleotide sequence: TGTGCCAGTAGTATTCGAGCTGTTGGGGCTAAAAGAAACACTGAAGCTTTCTTT.

There are many counts of this clonotype. The DNA for the CDR3 is TGTGCCAGCAGTTCCCAAGGACTAGCGGGGGGGGAGCAGTACTTC. This gives the protein CASSSQGLAGGEQYF. The rearrangement joins TRBV6-5 to TRBJ2-7; 15 bases map to TRBD2. CDR1 is MNHEY and CDR2 is SVGAGI in the germline V gene. J gave up 7 bases and V 4 bases, and 5 bases lay outside the gene matches. This CDR3 comprises 15 residues.

The chain joins TRBV5-4 to TRBJ2-1, with 9 bases that match TRBD2. Germline V gene data show CDR1 as SGHNT and CDR2 as YYREEE (reference sequence). Trimming removed 2 bases from V and 0 bases from J; junction bases left unmatched: 9. CDR3 length: 18 residues. The CDR3 reads CASSLRAGGTSSYNEQFF. The CDR3 DNA follows: TGTGCCAGCAGCTTACGAGCGGGGGGAACGAGCTCCTACAATGAGCAGTTCTTC. Complete variable domain (other parts from reference TRBV5-4 and TRBJ2-1): ETGVTQSPTHLIKTRGQQVTLRCSSQSGHNTVSWYQQALGQGPQFIFQYYREEENGRGNFPPRFSGLQFPNYSSELNVNALELDDSALYLCASSLRAGGTSSYNEQFFGPGTRLTVL.

This chain links TRBV29-1 with TRBJ2-2, with no clear D. Deletions cut 3 bases from V and 2 bases from J, with 13 bases between. This CDR3 comprises 15 residues. CDR1 and CDR2 (germline): SQVTM, ANQGSEA. The chain's CDR3 is CSVEGVIENTGELFF. The CDR3, as DNA: TGCAGCGTTGAGGGCGTTATAGAAAACACCGGGGAGCTGTTTTTT.

The rearrangement joins TRBV29-1 to TRBJ1-1; D is unclear. The V gene's germline CDR1 is SQVTM and CDR2 ANQGSEA. There are 13 residues in the CDR3. The V and J ends lost 4 bases and 1 base respectively, with 10 bases between them. The CDR3 region is CSVGRQRNTEAFF. The CDR3 DNA sequence: TGCAGCGTTGGGAGACAACGGAACACTGAAGCTTTCTTT.

The DNA of the CDR3 is TGTGCCAGCAGTTCCTGGACAGGGGGTGATTCACCCCTCCACTTT. Protein: CASSSWTGGDSPLHF. The V gene is TRBV6-6, the J gene TRBJ1-6; 10 positions match TRBD1. The V and J ends lost 4 bases and 8 bases, in that order; junction bases with no gene match: 5. The CDR3 consists of 15 residues. Germline CDR1 is MNHNY and CDR2 is SVGAGI (reference sequence).

This clonotype has only a few counts. V is TRBV18 and J is TRBJ1-4; the D is unclear. Trimming cost V 0 bases and J 4 bases, with 9 bases left between them. Germline assignment: CDR1 KGHSH and CDR2 LQKENI. The CDR3 extends over 15 amino acids. CDR3 residues: CASSPPTNHNEKLFF. CDR3 sequence (DNA): TGTGCCAGCTCACCACCGACCAACCATAATGAAAAACTGTTTTTT. The entire variable domain, with the rest obtained from reference TRBV18 and TRBJ1-4, is as follows: NAGVMQNPRHLVRRRGQEARLRCSPMKGHSHVYWYRQLPEEGLKFMVYLQKENIIDESGMPKERFSAEFPKEGPSILRIQQVVRGDSAAYFCASSPPTNHNEKLFFGSGTQLSVL.

This sequence joins TRBV29-1 and TRBJ1-1; unclear D gene. Deletions cut 4 bases from V and 5 bases from J, with 14 bases between. The CDR3 sequence is 13 residues long. Germline CDR1 SQVTM, CDR2 ANQGSEA. This CDR3 is CSVGEGQWTEAFF. The CDR3 nucleotides read TGCAGCGTTGGAGAGGGTCAGTGGACTGAAGCTTTCTTT.

The sample holds a few counts of this clonotype. The J gene is TRBJ1-5, the V gene TRBV7-8; a weak D match, TRBD1 (5 bases). Germline-derived CDR1 and CDR2 are SGHVS and FQNEAQ. V was shortened by 5 bases and J by 5 bases, with 10 bases between the two germline ends. The CDR3 sequence is 13 residues long. CDR3 sequence (DNA): TGTGCCAGCAGCGAACGGGGCCATCAGCCCCAGCATTTT. Amino acids: CASSERGHQPQHF. Supplemented by reference TRBV7-8 and TRBJ1-5, the full variable domain reads GAGVSQSPRYKVAKRGQDVALRCDPISGHVSLFWYQQALGQGPEFLTYFQNEAQLDKSGLPSDRFFAERPEGSVSTLKIQRTQQEDSAVYLCASSERGHQPQHFGDGTRLSIL.

The rearrangement joins TRBV29-1 to TRBJ2-7; 7 nucleotides match TRBD1. The CDR3 extends over 12 amino acids. From germline, CDR1 is SQVTM and CDR2 ANQGSEA. J was trimmed by 2 bases and V by 3 bases; bases with no gene match: 1. DNA of the CDR3: TGCAGCGTTGAGACAGGGACCTACGAGCAGTACTTC. Encoded protein: CSVETGTYEQYF.

J is TRBJ2-7 and V is TRBV4-3, with TRBD2 matching 8 bases. Germline trimming cut 2 bases from V and 0 bases from J; bases unmatched to any gene: 12. The CDR3 has 18 amino acids. Germline lookup yields CDR1 LGHNA and CDR2 YSLEER. The chain's CDR3 is CASSQKALLTSGSYEQYF. Written as DNA, the CDR3 is TGCGCCAGCAGCCAAAAAGCCCTCCTTACTAGCGGCTCCTACGAGCAGTACTTC.

This clonotype was seen many times. The chain has TRBV6-2 or TRBV6-3 and TRBJ2-1; D is unresolved. The CDR3 has 16 amino acids. The germline V gene has CDR1 MNHEY and CDR2 SVGEGT. V lost 6 bases and J lost 0, with 15 bases in between. The chain's CDR3 is CASRERSPSSYNEQFF. The CDR3 DNA reads as TGTGCCAGCAGAGAACGGAGTCCGAGCTCCTACAATGAGCAGTTCTTC.

This clonotype has more than one count but fewer than ten. The rearrangement joins TRBV28 to TRBJ2-1, with no clear D. Germline V lookup: CDR1 MDHEN, CDR2 SYDVKM. The CDR3 runs to 11 residues. The V end lost 5 bases, the J end lost 5 bases, and 4 bases lay between the germline ends. CDR3 amino acids: CASSGNNEQFF. The DNA of the CDR3 is TGTGCCAGCAGTGGTAACAATGAGCAGTTCTTC.